These T cell receptor beta chains were read from a single sample in a study of blood T cell repertoires in COVID-19. Using immunoSEQ multiplex PCR, the repertoire was profiled, and TCRdb retains in-frame clones only, with some absent. The sample has around 150,000 clones; 80% to 90% are singletons. Sequenced input: peripheral blood. Receptors originate from a woman aged 55-69 years with active COVID-19. Both conserved end residues are part of each CDR3. The D gene is left open where the match is weak. Part of the rows lack a size; the others show once, few, many or a class for expanded clones.

v_gene	abundance	d_gene	j_gene	CDR3nt	CDR3aa
TRBV4-3	NA	TRBD2	TRBJ2-1	TGCGCCAGCAGCCGCAGACTAGCGGGAGTATTGTACAATGAGCAGTTCTTC	CASSRRLAGVLYNEQFF
TRBV28	few	TRBD1	TRBJ1-2	TGTGCCAGCAGTTTAGCCGTCCCGACAGGGGGCAATGGCTACACCTTC	CASSLAVPTGGNGYTF
TRBV28	NA	NA	TRBJ1-1	TGTGCCAGCACCGTCCCCCCGGGAACTGAAGCTTTCTTT	CASTVPPGTEAFF
TRBV5-6	once	NA	TRBJ1-5	TGTGCCAGCAGCTTCAGACAGCTCAATCAGCCCCAGCATTTT	CASSFRQLNQPQHF
TRBV28	NA	NA	TRBJ2-1	TGTGCCAGCACCGTACTAGATCGGTATCCCAATGAGCAGTTCTTC	CASTVLDRYPNEQFF
TRBV7-9	NA	TRBD1	TRBJ2-7	TGTGCCAGCAGCTTAGCCTACGGGACAGGCGAGCAGTACTTC	CASSLAYGTGEQYF
TRBV4-3	NA	NA	TRBJ2-2	TGCGCCAGCAGCCAAGGGGTAGCTTTCGACACCGGGGAGCTGTTTTTT	CASSQGVAFDTGELFF
TRBV7-2	NA	TRBD1	TRBJ1-2	TGTGCCAGCACAAAGACAGGGGGACACTCTAACTATGGCTACACCTTC	CASTKTGGHSNYGYTF
TRBV6-5	NA	TRBD1	TRBJ1-1	TGTGCCAGCAGACCCGGGACAGCGAAGAGAGCTTTCTTT	CASRPGTAKRAFF
TRBV7-2	NA	NA	TRBJ1-5	TGTGCCAGCAGCTTTGCAGGAACAAATCAGCCCCAGCATTTT	CASSFAGTNQPQHF
TRBV18	once	NA	TRBJ1-3	TGTGCCAGCGCCGACAGCTCTGGAAACACCATATATTTT	CASADSSGNTIYF
TRBV9	once	NA	TRBJ1-3	TGTGCCAGCAGCGTATCAGGACGGGGAGACGGAAACACCATATATTTT	CASSVSGRGDGNTIYF
TRBV9	NA	TRBD1	TRBJ1-1	TGTGCCAGCAGCGTAAAGGGACAGGGGGACACTGAAGCTTTCTTT	CASSVKGQGDTEAFF
TRBV19	NA	TRBD2	TRBJ2-7	TGTGCCAGTGTTGGCGGTAGCGGGAGCTACGAGCAGTACTTC	CASVGGSGSYEQYF
TRBV7-2	NA	TRBD1	TRBJ2-7	TGTGCCAGCAGCTCACAGGGGGCGCAAGAGCAGTACTTC	CASSSQGAQEQYF
TRBV27	NA	NA	TRBJ1-2	TGTGCCAGCAGTTTAAGGTGGGCCAGCATTTATGGCTACACCTTC	CASSLRWASIYGYTF
TRBV19	NA	NA	TRBJ1-4	TGTGCCAGTACCCCGGGCGTGGGGCTTGGGGTTGAAAAACTGTTTTTT	CASTPGVGLGVEKLFF
TRBV28	NA	NA	TRBJ2-7	TGTGCCAGCAGTTCAGTCCTAGGGAGATACGAGCAGTACTTC	CASSSVLGRYEQYF
TRBV4-3	once	TRBD1	TRBJ1-4	TGCGCCAGCAGCCAACAGGGGGCAGGCGAAAAACTGTTTTTT	CASSQQGAGEKLFF
TRBV3-1/TRBV3-2	NA	NA	TRBJ1-4	TGTGCCAGCAGCCAGAAACAGGGAACTAATGAAAAACTGTTTTTT	CASSQKQGTNEKLFF
TRBV27	NA	NA	TRBJ2-7	TGTGCCAGCAGTTCTGCCTTAGGGGTTCCCGGGTACGAGCAGTACTTC	CASSSALGVPGYEQYF
TRBV28	NA	NA	TRBJ2-7	TGTGCCAGCAGTCCCCCCCAGGGTTTGGCCTACGAGCAGTACTTC	CASSPPQGLAYEQYF
TRBV7-2	NA	TRBD1	TRBJ2-1	TGTGCCAGCAGCGCGGGACAGGGGGGTTATGATGAGCAGTTCTTC	CASSAGQGGYDEQFF
TRBV18	NA	NA	TRBJ2-3	TGTGCCAGCTCACCTATACAGGGCACAGATACGCAGTATTTT	CASSPIQGTDTQYF
TRBV19	NA	TRBD1	TRBJ2-6	TGTGCCAGTAGTACCCGGACAGGGGCTGGGGCCAACGTCCTGACTTTC	CASSTRTGAGANVLTF
TRBV19	NA	NA	TRBJ2-7	TGTGCCAGCTCCAGGGGCTCTTATACCTACCTGAGCTCCTACGAGCAGTACTTC	CASSRGSYTYLSSYEQYF
TRBV7-9	NA	NA	TRBJ2-3	TGTGCCAGCAGCCTGAAAGGGGCTACAGATACGCAGTATTTT	CASSLKGATDTQYF
TRBV19	NA	TRBD1	TRBJ1-2	TGTGCCAGTAGCGATCAGGGGGTCCTCTATGGCTACACCTTC	CASSDQGVLYGYTF
TRBV5-5	NA	NA	TRBJ1-4	TGTGCCAGCAGCGCTCCGCTGGGCACTAATGAAAAACTGTTTTTT	CASSAPLGTNEKLFF
TRBV3-1/TRBV3-2	NA	NA	TRBJ2-7	TGTGCCAGCAGCCAAGCCTCCGGGGGTGGCTACGAGCAGTACTTC	CASSQASGGGYEQYF
TRBV9	NA	NA	TRBJ2-6	TGTGCCAGCAGCTCGAGCTCTGGGGCCAACGTCCTGACTTTC	CASSSSSGANVLTF
TRBV14	NA	NA	TRBJ1-2	TGTGCCAGCAGCCAAGACCGGGGGGGCTACGACTATGGCTACACCTTC	CASSQDRGGYDYGYTF
TRBV6-5	NA	TRBD1	TRBJ2-1	TGTGCCAGCAGTAAACGAACGGGACAGATTGAGCAGTTCTTC	CASSKRTGQIEQFF
TRBV11-3	NA	NA	TRBJ2-2	TGTGCCAGCAGCTTGCGGGACACCGGGGAGCTGTTTTTT	CASSLRDTGELFF
TRBV5-6	NA	TRBD2	TRBJ2-5	TGTGCCAGCAGCGGTAAACGGGAGGGACCACGCAGAGAGACCCAGTACTTC	CASSGKREGPRRETQYF
TRBV27	NA	TRBD2	TRBJ2-7	TGTGCCAGCAGCCAGACTAGCGACTCCTACGAGCAGTACTTC	CASSQTSDSYEQYF
TRBV19	NA	NA	TRBJ1-1	TGTGCCAGTAGTAGTTACAGGGCTTTGAACACTGAAGCTTTCTTT	CASSSYRALNTEAFF
TRBV7-2	NA	TRBD2	TRBJ2-7	TGTGCCAGCAGCGCACGACTAGCGGGAGGGCCCTACGAGCAGTACTTC	CASSARLAGGPYEQYF
TRBV11-2	NA	NA	TRBJ2-7	TGTGCCAGCAGCTTAGGGCAGGGGTTACACGAGCAGTACTTC	CASSLGQGLHEQYF
TRBV5-1	NA	NA	TRBJ1-2	TGCGCCAGCTGGGGCCCTGGCAGCCGATCTAACTATGGCTACACCTTC	CASWGPGSRSNYGYTF
TRBV6-5	NA	NA	TRBJ1-1	TGTGCCAGCAGACCGCCGGGTCTTCCACCATATGAAGCTTTCTTT	CASRPPGLPPYEAFF
TRBV6-5	NA	TRBD1	TRBJ1-2	TGTGCCAGCAGTTACACCGCCAGGGGGCAGGTTGGCTACACCTTC	CASSYTARGQVGYTF